The entry below describes one TCR beta chain. This receptor's antigen is unknown. Base qualities are not at hand, and no much larger clone is one base apart. Between the V and J ends, shortened by 3 bases and 3 bases respectively, the junction contains 12 bases. The CDR3 has 15 amino acids, counting the end cysteine and phenylalanine. The CDR3 DNA has 45 bases and is translated from base 1. CDR1 is given as MGHRA and CDR2 as YSYEKL, both from the germline V gene. These data come from a study of PD-L1 blockade in urothelial cancer (dated by TCRdb to 2016 to 2017). With regard to the full study: Therapy was started in about 2014 for all patients, and atezolizumab 1,200 mg was administered intravenously every 3 weeks. Durable clinical benefit was defined as a progression-free survival longer than 6 months, and TCR features were additionally tested against progression-free survival and overall survival. Around 30 patients had pretreatment blood TCR-seq, about 25 had at least one posttreatment blood collection, and about 25 had tumor TCR-seq. An exploratory multi-omic analysis was conducted of the somatic, immune and clinical correlates of response to PD-L1 blockade with atezolizumab in urothelial cancer. In the same patients, pretreatment tumors underwent whole exome sequencing and RNA sequencing in addition to TCR sequencing. Patients had an ECOG performance status of 0 or 1 and had received between 0 and 3 prior chemotherapy regimens. Blood samples were analyzed at two time points: 3 weeks after treatment start (second dose) and 6 weeks after treatment start. Pretreatment tumor samples and matched peripheral blood, collected serially before and after atezolizumab treatment, underwent TCR sequencing. Durable clinical benefit was achieved by nine patients and was not achieved by 20 patients. Blood samples yielded a median of around 140,000 T cells and tens of thousands of unique TCRs, with median clonality 0.080. About nine tenths of the roughly 30 patients were males with bladder-origin urothelial cancer, and about 65% of the roughly 29 reported a prior smoking history.

Each PCR received spiked-in synthetic TCR analog templates so that absolute template abundance could be estimated from read counts. The immunoSEQ assay was used to amplify TCRbeta CDR3 regions from genomic DNA with bias-controlled V and J gene primers. Sequencing of rearranged TCRbeta segments was performed at approximately 20X coverage. For the original study's pipeline: Clustering was used to correct sequencing errors, and CDR3s were annotated against IMGT to assign V, D and J genes. Downstream analyses used only productive TCRbeta rearrangements, leaving out any out-of-frame or stop-codon sequences. Clonality was calculated as one minus the Shannon entropy normalized by the log of the number of unique productive sequences. Fisher's exact test with Benjamini-Hochberg correction, using a cutoff of adjusted p below 0.01, was how clones that differed between time points or between blood and tumor were identified. TCRdb took this table from immuneACCESS and kept in-frame rearrangements with V and J called. Such tables lack part of the clones; where checked against another copy, unresolved V genes explain under half of the gap, and the rest is unexplained. That table gives V, J and clone size, and the DNA gave D and trimming. For this sample there are 30,000 to 50,000 clones; approximately 93% appear just once. The ten largest clones capture approximately 10% of the sample.

In light of the paper, this sample's time point label describes: pretreatment peripheral blood. A cohort of some 29 patients with locally advanced or metastatic urothelial carcinoma, treated at Memorial Sloan Kettering on a trial protocol, was included. Peripheral blood mononuclear cells were collected pretreatment and during treatment, with between 1 and 8 total time points obtained per patient. The Qiagen DNeasy Blood extraction kit was used to purify genomic DNA from total PBMCs and tumor samples. PBMCs were collected pretreatment and during treatment and were isolated and stored as previously described. Study-wide findings and limitations: Improved progression-free and overall survival was associated with having pretreatment peripheral blood TCR clonality below the median. Greater expansion of tumor-associated TCR clones in peripheral blood 3 weeks after the start of treatment was observed in patients with durable benefit (n ≈ 20, p = 0.022). Because the sample size was small (n of about 30) and many of the analyses were exploratory, the results are meant to be hypothesis-generating.

The receptor comes from a woman aged 55-75 years with urothelial cancer. This receptor chain uses TRBV4-1 and TRBJ1-5; TRBD1 could be the D gene, as 5 bases match. The material sequenced was PBMCs, taken around atezolizumab (anti-PD-L1) treatment. The bases are TGCGCCAGCAGCCAGGTAGGGGCCTCCAATCAGCCCCAGCATTTT. Translated, it reads CASSQVGASNQPQHF.